The rows below give T cell receptor beta chains drawn from one sample of a study of T cells in localized non-small cell lung cancer. Sequencing used immunoSEQ multiplex PCR; TCRdb keeps in-frame clones, though not all of them. The sample has roughly 25,000 clones; roughly 84% are singletons. Sequencing was performed on PBMCs, taken before any cancer treatment. Receptor source: a man between 35 and 75 years old with stage II lung adenocarcinoma. CDR3s include the opening cysteine and the closing phenylalanine or tryptophan. Each record gives: V gene, J gene, D gene, clone size, CDR3 DNA, CDR3 protein. The D gene is left open where the match is weak. Size tells how often a clone was seen (once, few, many) or the class of an expanded clone, and some rows leave it out.

TRBV28,TRBJ2-2,TRBD1,.,TGTGCCAGCAGTGGACAGGGTTTCGCCGGGGAGCTGTTTTTT,CASSGQGFAGELFF
TRBV10-3,TRBJ1-1,.,.,TGTGCCATCAGGTTTCAGGGTGGGACTGAAGCTTTCTTT,CAIRFQGGTEAFF
TRBV7-3,TRBJ2-1,.,.,TGTGCCAGCAGCTTAACAATGCCTAGCTCCTACAATGAGCAGTTCTTC,CASSLTMPSSYNEQFF
TRBV2,TRBJ2-7,.,few,TGTGCCAGCAGTGAAGCCGGGACGGACACCTACGAGCAGTACTTC,CASSEAGTDTYEQYF
TRBV10-1,TRBJ2-1,.,.,TGCGCCAGCAGTGGAGGGTCCTACAATGAGCAGTTCTTC,CASSGGSYNEQFF
TRBV7-9,TRBJ2-1,TRBD1,few,TGTGCCAGCAGCTTAGTCGAACAGGGGGCGAGTGAGCAGTTCTTC,CASSLVEQGASEQFF
TRBV5-6,TRBJ1-2,.,.,TGTGCCAGCAGCTTCAACAGGGTGGGCTATGGCTACACCTTC,CASSFNRVGYGYTF
TRBV4-2,TRBJ1-4,TRBD1,.,TGTGCCAGCAGCCAAGATTCCGGGACAGGGCTAGCTAATGAAAAACTGTTTTTT,CASSQDSGTGLANEKLFF
TRBV21-1,TRBJ1-1,.,.,TGTGCCACCACGGCTGGGGCAGAAATGAACACTGAAGCTTTCTTT,CATTAGAEMNTEAFF
TRBV30,TRBJ1-6,.,.,TGTGCCTGGAGTGCCGTGTCAGGGAATAATAATTCACCCCTCCACTTT,CAWSAVSGNNNSPLHF
TRBV5-1,TRBJ2-3,TRBD1,.,TGCGCCAGCAGCTTACAACCGGGACAGGGATCCGATACGCAGTATTTT,CASSLQPGQGSDTQYF
TRBV7-6,TRBJ2-5,.,.,TGTGCCAGCAGCTTACAAGAGACCCAGTACTTC,CASSLQETQYF
TRBV30,TRBJ1-2,.,.,TGTGCCTGGGGGCGCGACAGAGGTCTAAGCTACACCTTC,CAWGRDRGLSYTF
TRBV18,TRBJ2-2,.,.,TGTGCCAGCTCACCGCAGGGGTCCGGGGAGCTGTTTTTT,CASSPQGSGELFF
TRBV2,TRBJ2-7,.,.,TGTGCCAGCAGTGGACAGAGTTTCGGCGAGCAGTACTTC,CASSGQSFGEQYF
TRBV9,TRBJ2-7,TRBD1,once,TGTGCCAGCAGCAAGGGGACAGGGGGCGGGTACGAGCAGTACTTC,CASSKGTGGGYEQYF
TRBV20-1,TRBJ2-3,.,.,TGCAGTGCCTTAGTAGGGGATACGCAGTATTTT,CSALVGDTQYF
TRBV15,TRBJ1-1,TRBD1,.,TGTGCCACCAGAGGAGGGACAGCGAACACTGAAGCTTTCTTT,CATRGGTANTEAFF
TRBV7-8,TRBJ1-1,.,.,TGTGCCAGCAGGCCGTCAGGGCTGAACACTGAAGCTTTCTTT,CASRPSGLNTEAFF
TRBV5-1,TRBJ2-5,.,.,TGCGCCAGCAGCTCGGGCGGTGGGGAGACCCAGTACTTC,CASSSGGGETQYF
TRBV18,TRBJ2-5,.,.,TGTGCCAGCTCACAGGAAAAGAAGACCCAGTACTTC,CASSQEKKTQYF
TRBV5-1,TRBJ1-1,TRBD1,.,TGCGCCAGCAGCTGGGGGACAGGGGGCACTGAAGCTTTCTTT,CASSWGTGGTEAFF
TRBV29-1,TRBJ2-7,.,.,TGCAGCGTTGAAAGGGGTACCTACGAGCAGTACTTC,CSVERGTYEQYF
TRBV14,TRBJ1-1,.,.,TGTGCCAGCAGCCTCCACATACCCGGGGAGAACACTGAAGCTTTCTTT,CASSLHIPGENTEAFF
TRBV10-3,TRBJ1-2,.,few,TGTGCCATCGGGCCCCTTAGACTCTACTCCCTTTCAGCTAACTATGGCTACACCTTC,CAIGPLRLYSLSANYGYTF
TRBV7-9,TRBJ2-7,.,.,TGTGCCAGCAGCTTAGCAACTAGCTACGAGCAGTACTTC,CASSLATSYEQYF
TRBV7-3,TRBJ2-3,.,.,TGTGCCAGCAGCTTAGCAGGTAGCACAGATACGCAGTATTTT,CASSLAGSTDTQYF
TRBV5-6,TRBJ2-3,.,.,TGTGCCAGCAGCTTGGTCGGAGGTCCTCAGTATTTT,CASSLVGGPQYF
TRBV5-4,TRBJ1-2,.,.,TGTGCCAGCAGCTGGGGGGGGACGGTTAACTATGGCTACACCTTC,CASSWGGTVNYGYTF
TRBV2,TRBJ1-6,TRBD1,.,TGTGCCAGCAGTGAAAATTTTTCTTACGACAGGGGACTTTATTCACCCCTCCACTTT,CASSENFSYDRGLYSPLHF
TRBV27,TRBJ2-5,.,.,TGTGCCAGCAGTTGGCAAGGGGGGGAGACCCAGTACTTC,CASSWQGGETQYF